This entry features one T cell receptor (beta chain) sequence. Its antigen is still unknown. Additional DNA sequences in this sample encode the identical CDR3. Deep-level running was used for the assay. The data were produced by immunoSEQ multiplex PCR, yet TCRdb's version contains in-frame clones alone and is incomplete. This sample has millions of clones, with around 94% found just once. This sample is part of a study of shared clonotypes between healthy human individuals. The overall study: Researchers assigned three CD4 naive, three CD4 memory, two CD8 naive and one CD8 memory plate to each donor. The study's findings and limits: What naive subsets generally showed was a larger estimated richness than memory subsets showed.

Germline V gives CDR1 MDHEN, CDR2 SYDVKM. The CDR3 spans 11 residues. The ends were cut back, 4 bases at V and 6 bases at J, with 4 bases in the middle. The specimen sequenced was naive CD4+ T cells sorted from blood. Subset given: CD45RA+ positively selected. The receptor was isolated from a man aged 18 to 30 in good health. This chain connects TRBV28 to TRBJ2-1, with D hard to call. Here the CDR3 reads CASSSRNEQFF. CDR3 nucleotides: TGTGCCAGCAGTTCTCGCAATGAGCAGTTCTTC.